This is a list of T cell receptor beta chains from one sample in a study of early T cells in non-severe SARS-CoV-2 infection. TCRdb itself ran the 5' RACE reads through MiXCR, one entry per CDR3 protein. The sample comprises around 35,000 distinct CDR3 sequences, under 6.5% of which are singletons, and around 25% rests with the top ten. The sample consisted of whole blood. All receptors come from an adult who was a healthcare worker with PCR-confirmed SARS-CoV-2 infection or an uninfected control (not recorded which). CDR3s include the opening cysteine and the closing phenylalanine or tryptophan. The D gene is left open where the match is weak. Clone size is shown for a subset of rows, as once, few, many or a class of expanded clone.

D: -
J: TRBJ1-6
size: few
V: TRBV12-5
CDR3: CASAPVGDNSPLHF
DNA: TGTGCTAGTGCCCCGGTTGGGGATAATTCACCCCTCCACTTT

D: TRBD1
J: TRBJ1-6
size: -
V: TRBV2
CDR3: CATNPGQGSPLHF
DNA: TGTGCCACAAATCCGGGACAGGGATCACCCCTCCACTTT

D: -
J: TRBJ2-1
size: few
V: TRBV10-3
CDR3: CAISDSSRGERYNEQFF
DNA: TGTGCCATCAGTGACTCAAGTAGGGGGGAGCGCTACAATGAGCAGTTCTTC

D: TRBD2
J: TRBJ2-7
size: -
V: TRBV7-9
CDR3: CASSGTSVPYEQYF
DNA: TGTGCCAGCTCCGGGACTAGCGTCCCCTACGAGCAGTACTTC

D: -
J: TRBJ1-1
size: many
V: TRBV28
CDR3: CASSWSTEAFF
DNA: TGTGCCAGCAGTTGGAGTACTGAAGCTTTCTTT

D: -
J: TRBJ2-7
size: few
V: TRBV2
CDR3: CASSDPRFHEQYF
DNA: TGTGCCAGCAGTGATCCCAGATTCCACGAGCAGTACTTC

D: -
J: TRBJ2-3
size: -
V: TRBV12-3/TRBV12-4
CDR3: CASRQTGTSTDTQYF
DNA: TGTGCCAGCAGGCAGACAGGCACTAGCACAGATACGCAGTATTTT

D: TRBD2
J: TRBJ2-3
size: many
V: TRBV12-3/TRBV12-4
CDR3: CASSPRNGGLRTSGTSTDTQYF
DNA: TGTGCCAGCAGCCCTCGCAACGGGGGACTCAGGACTAGCGGCACTAGCACAGATACGCAGTATTTT

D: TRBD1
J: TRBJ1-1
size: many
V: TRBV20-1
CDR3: CSARRQGQPSNTEAFF
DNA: TGCAGTGCTAGACGACAGGGACAGCCATCTAACACTGAAGCTTTCTTT

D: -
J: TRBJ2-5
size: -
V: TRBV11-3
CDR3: CARSLDRETQYF
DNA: TGTGCCAGGAGCTTAGACCGAGAGACCCAGTACTTC

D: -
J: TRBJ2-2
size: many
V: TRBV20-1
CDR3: CSAPGENTGELFF
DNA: TGCAGTGCCCCGGGAGAGAACACCGGGGAGCTGTTTTTT

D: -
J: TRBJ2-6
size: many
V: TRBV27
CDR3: CATSRGAGTSGANVLTF
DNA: TGTGCCACCTCGAGGGGGGCAGGTACCTCTGGGGCCAACGTCCTGACTTTC

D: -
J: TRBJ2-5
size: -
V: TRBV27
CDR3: CASSFSRGTETQYF
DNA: TGTGCCAGCAGTTTTTCGAGGGGGACAGAGACCCAGTACTTC

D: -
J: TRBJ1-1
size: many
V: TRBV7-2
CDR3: CASSLDPRGTEAFF
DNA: TGTGCCAGCAGCTTAGACCCGAGAGGAACTGAAGCTTTCTTT

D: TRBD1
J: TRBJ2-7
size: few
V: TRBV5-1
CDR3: CASSPRPGTAPYEQYF
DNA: TGCGCCAGCAGCCCCCGCCCTGGGACAGCGCCCTACGAGCAGTACTTC

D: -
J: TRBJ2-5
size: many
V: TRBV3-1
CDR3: CASSWTGEETQYF
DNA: TGTGCCAGCAGCTGGACGGGGGAAGAGACCCAGTACTTC

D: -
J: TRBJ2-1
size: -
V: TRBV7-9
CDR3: CASSPGGEQFF
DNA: TGTGCCAGCAGTCCAGGGGGGGAGCAGTTCTTC

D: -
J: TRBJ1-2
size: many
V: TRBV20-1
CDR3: CSARDRAAYGYTF
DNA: TGCAGTGCTAGAGATCGAGCCGCCTATGGCTACACCTTC

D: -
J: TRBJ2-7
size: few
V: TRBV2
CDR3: CASRDRQDSYEQYF
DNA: TGTGCCAGCAGAGACCGACAGGACTCCTACGAGCAGTACTTC

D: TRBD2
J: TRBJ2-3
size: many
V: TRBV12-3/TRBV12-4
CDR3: CASSPSGVGTDTQYF
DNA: TGTGCCAGCAGCCCTAGCGGGGTAGGCACAGATACGCAGTATTTT

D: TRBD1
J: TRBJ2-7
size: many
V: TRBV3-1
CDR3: CASSQVRGQGEQYF
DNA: TGTGCCAGCAGCCAAGTCAGGGGGCAGGGCGAGCAGTACTTC

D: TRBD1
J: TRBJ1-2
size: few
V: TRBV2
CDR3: CAGGQGNGYTF
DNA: TGTGCAGGAGGACAGGGGAACGGCTACACCTTC

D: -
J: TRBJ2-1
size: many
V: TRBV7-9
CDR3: CASSRHVEGRLDEQFF
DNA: TGTGCCAGCAGCCGGCATGTGGAGGGCCGCCTGGATGAGCAGTTCTTC

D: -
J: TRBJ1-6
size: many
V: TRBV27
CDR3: CASRLDRWSPLHF
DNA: TGTGCCAGCAGGTTGGACAGATGGTCACCCCTCCACTTT

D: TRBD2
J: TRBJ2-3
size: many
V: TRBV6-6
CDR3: CASTSASGRRNTQYF
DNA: TGTGCCAGCACCTCGGCTAGCGGGAGAAGGAATACGCAGTATTTT

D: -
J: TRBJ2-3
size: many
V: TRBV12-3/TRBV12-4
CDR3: CASSPPLSDTQYF
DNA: TGTGCCAGCAGCCCCCCCCTATCCGATACGCAGTATTTT

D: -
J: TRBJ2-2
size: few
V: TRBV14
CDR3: CASSQERTNTGELFF
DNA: TGTGCCAGCAGCCAGGAACGGACGAACACCGGGGAGCTGTTTTTT

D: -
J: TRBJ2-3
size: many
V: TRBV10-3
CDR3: CAIRQGPDTQYF
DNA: TGTGCCATCAGGCAGGGACCAGATACGCAGTATTTT

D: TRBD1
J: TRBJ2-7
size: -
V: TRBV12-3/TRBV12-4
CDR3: CASSPRQGNPYEQYF
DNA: TGTGCCAGCAGCCCCCGACAGGGTAATCCCTACGAGCAGTACTTC

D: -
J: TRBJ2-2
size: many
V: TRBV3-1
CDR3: CASSQVTVGELFF
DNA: TGTGCCAGCAGCCAAGTTACGGTCGGGGAGCTGTTTTTT

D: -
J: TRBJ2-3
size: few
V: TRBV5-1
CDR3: CASSLPAVTSTDTQYF
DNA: TGCGCCAGCAGCTTGCCGGCGGTTACTAGCACAGATACGCAGTATTTT

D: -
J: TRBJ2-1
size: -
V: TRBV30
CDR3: CAWRDASGVSYNEQFF
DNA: TGTGCCTGGAGGGACGCCTCAGGGGTCTCCTACAATGAGCAGTTCTTC

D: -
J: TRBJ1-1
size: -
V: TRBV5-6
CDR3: CASSFGDVTEAFF
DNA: TGTGCCAGCAGCTTCGGGGACGTCACTGAAGCTTTCTTT

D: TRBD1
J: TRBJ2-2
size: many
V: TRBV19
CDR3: CASSWGQGYTGELFF
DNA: TGTGCCAGTAGTTGGGGACAGGGGTACACCGGGGAGCTGTTTTTT

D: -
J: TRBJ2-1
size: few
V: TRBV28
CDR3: CASSHSLLGYNEQFF
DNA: TGTGCCAGCAGTCACTCCCTCCTAGGGTACAATGAGCAGTTCTTC

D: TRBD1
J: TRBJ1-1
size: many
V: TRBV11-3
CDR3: CASSSRDRGTTEAFF
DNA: TGTGCCAGCAGCTCACGGGACAGGGGGACCACTGAAGCTTTCTTT

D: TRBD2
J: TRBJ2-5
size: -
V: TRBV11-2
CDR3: CASSTFGLAGGETQYF
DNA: TGTGCCAGCAGCACCTTTGGACTAGCGGGAGGAGAGACCCAGTACTTC

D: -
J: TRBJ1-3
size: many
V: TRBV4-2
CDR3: CASSGRDQSSGNTIYF
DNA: TGTGCCAGCAGCGGTCGGGACCAAAGCTCTGGAAACACCATATATTTT

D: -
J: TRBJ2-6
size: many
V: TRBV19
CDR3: CASRANAQGGSGANVLTF
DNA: TGTGCCAGTAGAGCCAATGCGCAGGGGGGTTCTGGGGCCAACGTCCTGACTTTC

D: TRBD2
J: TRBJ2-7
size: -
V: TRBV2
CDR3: CASRGGLADYEQYF
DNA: TGTGCCAGCAGAGGGGGACTAGCAGATTACGAGCAGTACTTC